This TCR beta chain was sequenced for a study of blood T cell repertoires in COVID-19. This clone counts as medium-sized. CDR1 is SGHDT and CDR2 is YYEEEE in the germline V gene. The CDR3 totals 15 residues. V gave up 4 bases and J gave up 4 bases; unmatched junction bases: 10. Authors' methods: Researchers report that nucleated cell counts were estimated from reference gene primer amplification. Clones were read by immunoSEQ multiplex PCR, and TCRdb kept only the in-frame ones, dropping some. V and J calls and clone size are given by that table; D and trimming were obtained from the DNA. The sample yields 30,000 to 40,000 clones, roughly 89% seen once.

The clonotype originates from a man aged 65 to 79 with active COVID-19. The chain links TRBV5-6 to TRBJ1-1, with 7 bases that match TRBD1. The sequencing sample was made of peripheral blood. The CDR3 DNA reads TGTGCCAGCAGCCGACTTGGCGACAGGGCCACTGAAGCTTTCTTT. It codes for CASSRLGDRATEAFF.